These 12 T cell receptor beta chains came from one sample sequenced in a study of CXCR3-negative and CXCR3-positive naive CD8 T cells. General study points: For CXCR3-positive naive cells, TRB CDR3s were more hydrophobic than those of CXCR3-negative naive cells.

These receptors lack a known antigen. UMI-tagged TRB cDNA libraries were built via 5' RACE. TCRdb re-called the 5' RACE reads, yielding one record per CDR3 amino acid sequence without DNA. The table gives about 120,000 distinct CDR3 sequences; the top ten clones make up 0.36% of it. The specimen was naive CXCR3+ CD8+ T cells from blood. The subset was: CD45RO-CCR7+CD27+CD95- naive CD8+ T cells expressing CXCR3 (TNR3+). All receptors come from a human donor in good health. Some clones in this sample may be carry-over from other donors' samples.

The chain joins TRBV27 to TRBJ2-5; TCRdb selects TRBD1, and the lack of DNA leaves this call unchecked. Germline V CDR1 and CDR2: MNHEY, SMNVEV (reference sequence). The CDR3 contains 14 residues. This chain's CDR3 is CASSLGTGTETQYF.

The chain uses TRBV12-3 or TRBV12-4 and TRBJ2-7. The CDR3 is 15 amino acids. The CDR3 loop is CASSFPTGNTYEQYF.

CDR3 amino acids: CASSYTGLAGYEQYF. The J gene is TRBJ2-7, the V gene TRBV7-9; checking the TCRdb D call of TRBD2 is not possible without DNA. The germline V gene has CDR1 SEHNR and CDR2 FQNEAQ (reference sequence). The CDR3 is 15 amino acids.

The V and J genes are TRBV7-8 and TRBJ2-3; TCRdb calls TRBD2, which cannot be checked without DNA. CDR1 and CDR2 (germline): SGHVS, FQNEAQ. The CDR3 loop spans 19 amino acids. This CDR3 is CASSPKGPRVVGSTDTQYF.

This chain uses TRBV15 with TRBJ2-6. Germline lookup yields CDR1 LNHNV and CDR2 YYDKDF (reference sequence). The CDR3 length is 15 residues. The CDR3 loop reads CATSRDRSGANVLTF.

The chain couples TRBV7-9 to TRBJ2-7; TCRdb indicates TRBD1, and absent DNA this call remains unverified. This CDR3 spans 15 amino acids. Germline V gene sequence: CDR1 SEHNR, CDR2 FQNEAQ (reference sequence). The CDR3 sequence: CASSFQGQGAVEQYF.

This chain joins TRBV14 and TRBJ2-3. This CDR3 spans 17 amino acids. Germline V lookup: CDR1 SGHDN, CDR2 FVKESK. The CDR3 is CASSQDLRISRPDTQYF.

The gene calls are TRBV14 and TRBJ2-1; TCRdb gives TRBD1 as the D gene, but with no DNA this cannot be confirmed. This CDR3 comprises 14 residues. CDR1 SGHDN and CDR2 FVKESK come from the germline V gene. The CDR3 sequence is CASSQGPGLHEQFF.

This rearrangement joins TRBV29-1 to TRBJ2-3; the D call from TCRdb, TRBD2, cannot be confirmed without DNA. The CDR3 is made up of 14 amino acids. Germline CDR1 reads SQVTM; CDR2 reads ANQGSEA. The CDR3 protein is CSVEGGGSTDTQYF.

The chain links TRBV29-1 to TRBJ2-2; with no DNA, the TCRdb D assignment of TRBD1 cannot be verified. The CDR3 has 12 residues. CDR1 is SQVTM, CDR2 ANQGSEA, per germline. The CDR3: CSVVGGTGELFF.

The CDR3 reads CSVDTGSDEQFF. The gene calls are TRBV29-1 and TRBJ2-1; the TRBD2 assignment by TCRdb is unverifiable without DNA. The CDR3 covers 12 residues. Germline CDR1 SQVTM, CDR2 ANQGSEA.

V usage is TRBV6-6 and J usage is TRBJ1-2. The CDR3 extends over 13 amino acids. Germline V CDR1 and CDR2: MNHNY, SVGAGI (reference sequence). The CDR3 is CASSYVQRHGYTF.